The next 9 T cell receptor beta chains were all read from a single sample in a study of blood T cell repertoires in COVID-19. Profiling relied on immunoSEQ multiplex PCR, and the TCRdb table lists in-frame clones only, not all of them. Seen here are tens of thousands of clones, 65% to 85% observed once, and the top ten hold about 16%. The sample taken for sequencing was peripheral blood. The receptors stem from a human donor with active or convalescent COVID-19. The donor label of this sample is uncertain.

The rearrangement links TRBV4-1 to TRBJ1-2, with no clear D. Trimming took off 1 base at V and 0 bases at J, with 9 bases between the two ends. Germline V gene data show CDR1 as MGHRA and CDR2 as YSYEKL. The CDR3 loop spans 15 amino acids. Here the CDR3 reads CASSQGGLANYGYTF. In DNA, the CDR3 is TGCGCCAGCAGCCAAGGAGGCTTAGCTAACTATGGCTACACCTTC.

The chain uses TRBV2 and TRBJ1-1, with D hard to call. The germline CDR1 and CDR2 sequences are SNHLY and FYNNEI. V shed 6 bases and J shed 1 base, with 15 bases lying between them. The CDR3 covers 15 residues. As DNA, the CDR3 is TGTGCCAGCAGGGGCCCCGTCGAGGGGAACACTGAAGCTTTCTTT. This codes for CASRGPVEGNTEAFF. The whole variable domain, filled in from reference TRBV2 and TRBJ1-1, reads EPEVTQTPSHQVTQMGQEVILRCVPISNHLYFYWYRQILGQKVEFLVSFYNNEISEKSEIFDDQFSVERPDGSNFTLKIRSTKLEDSAMYFCASRGPVEGNTEAFFGQGTRLTVV.

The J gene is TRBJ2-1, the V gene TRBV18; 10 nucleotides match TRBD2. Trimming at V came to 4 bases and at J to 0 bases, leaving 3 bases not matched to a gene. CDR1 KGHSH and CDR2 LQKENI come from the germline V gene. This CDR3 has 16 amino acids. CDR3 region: CASSRSSGSSYNEQFF. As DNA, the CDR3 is TGTGCCAGCTCACGATCTAGCGGGAGCTCCTACAATGAGCAGTTCTTC.

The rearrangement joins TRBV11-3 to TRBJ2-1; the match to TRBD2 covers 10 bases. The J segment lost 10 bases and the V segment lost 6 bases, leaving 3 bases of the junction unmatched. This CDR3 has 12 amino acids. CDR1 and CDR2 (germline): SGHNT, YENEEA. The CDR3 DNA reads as TGTGCCAGCAGGAGACTAGCGGGCGAGCAGTTCTTC. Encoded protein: CASRRLAGEQFF. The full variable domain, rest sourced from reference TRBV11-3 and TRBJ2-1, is EAGVVQSPRYKIIEKKQPVAFWCNPISGHNTLYWYLQNLGQGPELLIRYENEEAVDDSQLPKDRFSAERLKGVDSTLKIQPAELGDSAVYLCASRRLAGEQFFGPGTRLTVL.

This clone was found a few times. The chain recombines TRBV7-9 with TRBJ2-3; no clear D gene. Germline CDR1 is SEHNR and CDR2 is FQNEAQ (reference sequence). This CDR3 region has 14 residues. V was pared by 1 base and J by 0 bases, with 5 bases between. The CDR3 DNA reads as TGTGCCAGCAGCTTAGTCGGGAGCACAGATACGCAGTATTTT. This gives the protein CASSLVGSTDTQYF. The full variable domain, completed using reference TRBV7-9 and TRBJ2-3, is DTGVSQNPRHKITKRGQNVTFRCDPISEHNRLYWYRQTLGQGPEFLTYFQNEAQLEKSRLLSDRFSAERPKGSFSTLEIQRTEQGDSAMYLCASSLVGSTDTQYFGPGTRLTVL.

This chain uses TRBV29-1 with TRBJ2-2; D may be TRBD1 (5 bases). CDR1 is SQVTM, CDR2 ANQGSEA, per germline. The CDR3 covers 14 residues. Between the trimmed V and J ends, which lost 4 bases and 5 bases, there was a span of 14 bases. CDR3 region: CSVGGQGGTGELFF. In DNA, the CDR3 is TGCAGCGTTGGTGGGCAGGGTGGTACCGGGGAGCTGTTTTTT.

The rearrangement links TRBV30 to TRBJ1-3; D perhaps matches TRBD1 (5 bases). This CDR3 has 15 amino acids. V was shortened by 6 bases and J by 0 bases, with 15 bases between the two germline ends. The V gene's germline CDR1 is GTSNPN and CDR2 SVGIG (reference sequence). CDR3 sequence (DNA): TGTGCCTGTCCCGGAGGAGGGGTCTCTGGAAACACCATATATTTT. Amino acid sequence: CACPGGGVSGNTIYF. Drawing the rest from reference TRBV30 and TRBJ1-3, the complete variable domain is SQTIHQWPATLVQPVGSPLSLECTVEGTSNPNLYWYRQAAGRGLQLLFYSVGIGQISSEVPQNLSASRPQDRQFILSSKKLLLSDSGFYLCACPGGGVSGNTIYFGEGSWLTVV.

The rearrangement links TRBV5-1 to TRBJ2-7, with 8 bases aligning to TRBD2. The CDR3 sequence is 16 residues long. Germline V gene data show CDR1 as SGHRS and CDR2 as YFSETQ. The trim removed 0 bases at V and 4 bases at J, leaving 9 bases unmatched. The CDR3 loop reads CASSLGATSVMYEQYF. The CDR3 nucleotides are TGCGCCAGCAGCTTGGGAGCGACTAGCGTGATGTACGAGCAGTACTTC. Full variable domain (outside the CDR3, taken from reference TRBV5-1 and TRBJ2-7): KAGVTQTPRYLIKTRGQQVTLSCSPISGHRSVSWYQQTPGQGLQFLFEYFSETQRNKGNFPGRFSGRQFSNSRSEMNVSTLELGDSALYLCASSLGATSVMYEQYFGPGTRLTVT.

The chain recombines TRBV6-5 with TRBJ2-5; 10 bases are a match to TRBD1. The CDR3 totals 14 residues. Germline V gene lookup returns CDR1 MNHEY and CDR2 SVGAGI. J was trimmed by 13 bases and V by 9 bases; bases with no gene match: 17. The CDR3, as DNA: TGTGCCAGGGCGGAGGGGACAGGGGTGGGAAGGTCGTACTTC. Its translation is CARAEGTGVGRSYF.